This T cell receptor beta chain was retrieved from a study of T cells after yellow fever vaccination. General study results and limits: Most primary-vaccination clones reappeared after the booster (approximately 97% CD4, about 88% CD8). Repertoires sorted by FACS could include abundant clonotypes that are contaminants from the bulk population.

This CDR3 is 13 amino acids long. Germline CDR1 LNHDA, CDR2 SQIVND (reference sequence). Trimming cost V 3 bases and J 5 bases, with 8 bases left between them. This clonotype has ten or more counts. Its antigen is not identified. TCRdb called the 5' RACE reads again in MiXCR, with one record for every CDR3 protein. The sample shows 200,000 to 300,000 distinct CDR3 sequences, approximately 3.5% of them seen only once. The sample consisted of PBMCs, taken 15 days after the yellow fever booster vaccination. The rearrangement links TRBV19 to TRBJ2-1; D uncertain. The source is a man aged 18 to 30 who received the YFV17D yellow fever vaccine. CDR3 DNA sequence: TGTGCCAGTAGTATCCCAGGCCACAATGAGCAGTTCTTC. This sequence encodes CASSIPGHNEQFF.